Listed below are T cell receptor beta chains from one sample, sequenced in a study of T cells in Graves' hyperthyroidism and ophthalmopathy. TCRdb reanalysed the multiplex PCR reads using MiXCR and keeps one entry per CDR3 protein. The sample lists 530,000 or so distinct CDR3 sequences, roughly 15% seen once, with roughly 15% in the top ten. The sequencing sample was made of blood. These receptors all stem from a woman aged 18-29 years with Graves' ophthalmopathy. Each CDR3 is given with its conserved first and last residue. D genes are given only for firm matches. Clone sizes are given selectively: once, few, many, or a class where the clone is expanded.

abundance,v_gene,d_gene,j_gene,CDR3aa,CDR3nt
NA,TRBV6-1,TRBD2,TRBJ2-1,CASSALAEGYNEQFF,TGTGCCAGCAGCGCACTAGCGGAAGGATACAATGAGCAGTTCTTC
NA,TRBV5-1,NA,TRBJ2-1,CASSLDHYPEQFF,TGCGCCAGCAGCTTGGATCACTACCCAGAGCAGTTCTTC
NA,TRBV10-3,NA,TRBJ1-4,CASSGTVNEKLFF,TGTGCCTCCTCAGGGACGGTAAATGAAAAACTGTTTTTT
few,TRBV20-1,NA,TRBJ1-1,CSARGGLGRTEAFF,TGCAGTGCTAGAGGAGGGCTAGGGAGGACTGAAGCTTTCTTT
many,TRBV5-6,NA,TRBJ2-1,CASSLDAGSYNEQFF,TGTGCCAGCAGCTTAGATGCCGGGAGTTACAATGAGCAGTTCTTC
many,TRBV18,NA,TRBJ2-2,CASSPGLGTVTGELFF,TGTGCCAGCTCACCGGGGCTTGGTACCGTCACCGGGGAGCTGTTTTTT
NA,TRBV13,NA,TRBJ2-1,CASRPEGRNEQFF,TGTGCCAGCCGACCGGAGGGGAGGAATGAGCAGTTCTTC
many,TRBV2,TRBD1,TRBJ1-5,CASKGDRGFNQPQHF,TGTGCCAGCAAAGGGGACAGGGGATTCAATCAGCCCCAGCATTTT
few,TRBV27,NA,TRBJ2-6,CASSPRGGSGANVLTF,TGTGCCAGCAGTCCAAGGGGGGGCTCTGGGGCCAACGTCCTGACTTTC
many,TRBV6-1,NA,TRBJ2-7,CASSEGLLHSYEQYF,TGTGCCAGCAGTGAAGGACTTCTTCACTCCTACGAGCAGTACTTC
many,TRBV3-1,NA,TRBJ1-6,CASSLGNSPLHF,TGTGCCAGCAGCCTGGGTAATTCACCCCTCCACTTT
NA,TRBV12-3/TRBV12-4,TRBD2,TRBJ2-5,CASSHVLLAGEETQYF,TGTGCCAGCAGCCACGTCCTCCTAGCGGGAGAAGAGACCCAGTACTTC
many,TRBV7-2,NA,TRBJ2-5,CASSLALRAETQYF,TGTGCCAGCAGCTTAGCGCTCAGGGCAGAGACCCAGTACTTC
few,TRBV12-3/TRBV12-4,NA,TRBJ1-5,CASSLRARIGEGNQPQHF,TGTGCCAGCAGTTTGAGGGCCCGAATTGGGGAGGGCAATCAGCCCCAGCATTTT
NA,TRBV20-1,NA,TRBJ2-7,CSARDPEQGEYEQYF,TGCAGTGCTAGAGATCCGGAACAGGGAGAATACGAGCAGTACTTC
many,TRBV9,TRBD1,TRBJ1-1,CASSVGQGATEAFF,TGTGCCAGCAGCGTGGGACAGGGGGCCACTGAAGCTTTCTTT
many,TRBV20-1,TRBD2,TRBJ2-5,CSAREVAGGPQETQYF,TGCAGTGCTAGAGAGGTAGCGGGGGGCCCCCAAGAGACCCAGTACTTC
NA,TRBV7-8,NA,TRBJ1-4,CASSLERQVNEKLFF,TGTGCCAGCAGCCTAGAGCGACAGGTTAATGAAAAACTGTTTTTT
many,TRBV10-1,NA,TRBJ2-1,CASSAPGGGHNEQFF,TGCGCCAGCAGTGCCCCAGGTGGGGGACACAATGAGCAGTTCTTC
NA,TRBV28,NA,TRBJ1-1,CASSWVLEDTEAFF,TGTGCCAGCAGTTGGGTCCTGGAGGACACTGAAGCTTTCTTT
few,TRBV28,NA,TRBJ1-3,CASSLSPEGNTIYF,TGTGCCAGCAGTTTGTCCCCTGAGGGAAACACCATATATTTT
NA,TRBV5-1,NA,TRBJ2-3,CASSLPEALADTQYF,TGCGCCAGCAGCCTCCCGGAGGCCTTAGCAGATACGCAGTATTTT
many,TRBV7-2,NA,TRBJ2-3,CASSSTTGTDTQYF,TGTGCCAGCAGCTCCACGACAGGCACAGATACGCAGTATTTT
many,TRBV28,NA,TRBJ2-1,CASSLSQGGSYNEQFF,TGTGCCAGCAGTTTGTCGCAGGGGGGATCCTACAATGAGCAGTTCTTC
many,TRBV20-1,NA,TRBJ1-1,CRGEGGTEAFF,TGCAGGGGGGAAGGGGGGACTGAAGCTTTCTTT
few,TRBV20-1,NA,TRBJ2-7,CSAQSPYEQYF,TGCAGTGCTCAATCCCCCTACGAGCAGTACTTC
many,TRBV6-1,TRBD2,TRBJ2-3,CASSRGGFRTDTQYF,TGTGCCAGCAGTCGGGGGGGGTTTCGCACAGATACGCAGTATTTT
many,TRBV6-1,NA,TRBJ2-7,CASRFGQGGNSYEQYF,TGTGCCAGCAGATTTGGACAAGGGGGTAATTCCTACGAGCAGTACTTC
NA,TRBV20-1,NA,TRBJ2-7,CSARDPKQGFYEQYF,TGCAGTGCTAGAGATCCTAAGCAGGGGTTTTACGAGCAGTACTTC
few,TRBV5-1,NA,TRBJ2-5,CASSSVTQETQYF,TGCGCCAGCAGTTCTGTCACCCAAGAGACCCAGTACTTC
many,TRBV14,NA,TRBJ2-1,CASSHGLGWDEQFF,TGTGCCAGCAGCCACGGACTGGGATGGGATGAGCAGTTCTTC
many,TRBV6-1,TRBD1,TRBJ2-7,CASSDQYRQGPFYEQYF,TGTGCCAGCAGTGACCAATATCGACAGGGGCCCTTCTACGAGCAGTACTTC
few,TRBV6-1,NA,TRBJ1-1,CATFNTEAFF,TGTGCCACCTTCAACACTGAAGCTTTCTTT
NA,TRBV6-1,NA,TRBJ2-5,CASSAGTPEGDQYF,TGTGCCAGCAGTGCCGGGACTCCCGAGGGAGACCAGTACTTC
many,TRBV27,TRBD2,TRBJ2-3,CASSLLDPGTRGGTDTQYF,TGTGCCAGCAGTTTACTCGATCCCGGGACTAGAGGCGGCACAGATACGCAGTATTTT